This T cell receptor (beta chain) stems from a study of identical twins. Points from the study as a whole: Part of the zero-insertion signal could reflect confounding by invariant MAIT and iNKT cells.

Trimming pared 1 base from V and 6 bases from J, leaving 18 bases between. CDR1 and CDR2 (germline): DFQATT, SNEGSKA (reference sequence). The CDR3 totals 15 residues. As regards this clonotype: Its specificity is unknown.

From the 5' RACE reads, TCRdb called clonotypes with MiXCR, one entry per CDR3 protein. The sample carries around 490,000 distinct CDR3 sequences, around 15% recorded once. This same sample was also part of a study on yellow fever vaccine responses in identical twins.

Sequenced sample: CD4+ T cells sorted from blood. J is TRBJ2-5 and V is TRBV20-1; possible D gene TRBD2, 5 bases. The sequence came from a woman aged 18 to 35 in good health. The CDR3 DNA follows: TGCAGTGCTAGAGGGTCGGGATTGCCCGTGCAGACCCAGTACTTC. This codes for CSARGSGLPVQTQYF.